This T cell receptor (beta chain) was captured in a study of shared clonotypes between healthy human individuals. The deep-level immunoSEQ assay was used. The assay was immunoSEQ multiplex PCR, and TCRdb's table has in-frame clones only and misses some. The data contain about 490,000 clones, roughly 85% of them singletons. Comment on this clone: Its antigen is currently unknown.

Study-level results: The study sampled only blood, and tissue repertoires likely differ.

There are 15 residues in the CDR3. Germline CDR1 reads SGHRS; CDR2 reads YFSETQ. V lost 6 bases, J lost 9 bases, and 11 bases stayed unmatched. Donors comprised healthy HIV-negative adults lacking recent acute infections or vaccinations. Those who donated, Caucasian adults without exception, all lived in Nashville, Tennessee. The TCR comes from a woman aged 40 to 50 in good health. Some clones in this sample may be carry-over from other donors' samples. The chain joins TRBV5-1 to TRBJ2-7; TRBD2 agrees at 14 bases. The sequenced material came from PBMCs. The chain's CDR3 is CASTVGLAGERSQYF. The CDR3 region has the DNA TGCGCCAGCACCGTGGGACTAGCGGGAGAGAGATCGCAGTACTTC.